The clone carrying this T cell receptor (beta chain) was picked up a small number of times. These data come from a study of blood T cell repertoires in COVID-19. Study-wide context: Donors in the United States, Italy and Spain gave samples during acute or convalescent COVID-19. In each case, the material was cDNA or gDNA derived from T cells, B-cell-depleted T cells, or PBMCs.

This CDR3 is 14 amino acids long. With 1 base removed from V and 5 bases from J, the gap between germline ends came to 11 bases. Germline CDR1 and CDR2: SNHLY and FYNNEI. Source study methods: Estimated nucleated cell counts came from reference gene primer amplification. Sequencing was performed with immunoSEQ multiplex PCR; in TCRdb, only in-frame clones are kept and a portion is missing. The V and J calls and clone size are taken from that table; D and trimming were inferred from the DNA. The sample has tens of thousands of clones, 55% to 85% seen once; the top ten hold less than 55%. The sequenced sample was peripheral blood. This chain joins TRBV2 and TRBJ1-1; D is uncertain. The TCR sequence derives from a woman older than 75 with acute or convalescent COVID-19. CDR3 sequence (DNA): TGTGCCAGCAGTGAAGAGCTATCGGGAACTGAAGCTTTCTTT. It specifies CASSEELSGTEAFF.